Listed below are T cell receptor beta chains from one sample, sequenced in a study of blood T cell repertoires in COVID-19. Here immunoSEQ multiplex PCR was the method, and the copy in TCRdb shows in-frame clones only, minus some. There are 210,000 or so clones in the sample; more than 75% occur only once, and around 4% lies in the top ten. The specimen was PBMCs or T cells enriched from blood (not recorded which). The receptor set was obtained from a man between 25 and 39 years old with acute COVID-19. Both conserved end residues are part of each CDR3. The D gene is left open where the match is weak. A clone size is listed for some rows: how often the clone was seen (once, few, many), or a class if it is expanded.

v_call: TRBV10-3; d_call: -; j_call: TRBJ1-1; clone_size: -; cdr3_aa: CAISPRSDSEAFF; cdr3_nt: TGTGCCATCAGCCCAAGAAGTGACAGTGAAGCTTTCTTT
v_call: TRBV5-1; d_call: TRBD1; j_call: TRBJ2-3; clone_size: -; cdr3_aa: CASSLQGARTDTQYF; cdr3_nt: TGCGCCAGCAGCCTACAGGGGGCGAGAACAGATACGCAGTATTTT
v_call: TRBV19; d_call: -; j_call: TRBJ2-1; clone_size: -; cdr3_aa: CASSNLAGGYNEQFF; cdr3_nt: TGTGCCAGTAGTAATTTAGCCGGGGGATACAATGAGCAGTTCTTC
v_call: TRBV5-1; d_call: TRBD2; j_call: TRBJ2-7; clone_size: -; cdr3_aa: CASRLAGGEQYF; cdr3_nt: TGCGCCAGCAGGCTAGCGGGGGGTGAGCAGTACTTC
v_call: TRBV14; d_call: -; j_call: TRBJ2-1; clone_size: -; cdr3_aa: CASSQDWAPYNEQFF; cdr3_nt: TGTGCCAGCAGCCAAGATTGGGCCCCTTACAATGAGCAGTTCTTC
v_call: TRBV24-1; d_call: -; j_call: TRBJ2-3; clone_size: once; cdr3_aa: CATSDSDFTDTQYF; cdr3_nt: TGTGCCACCAGTGATTCCGACTTCACAGATACGCAGTATTTT
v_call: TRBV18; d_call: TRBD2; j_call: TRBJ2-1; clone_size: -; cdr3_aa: CASSPPNSGTYNEQFF; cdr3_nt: TGTGCCAGCTCACCACCGAATAGCGGGACCTACAATGAGCAGTTCTTC
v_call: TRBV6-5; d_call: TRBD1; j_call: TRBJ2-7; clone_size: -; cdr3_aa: CASRVDRDYEQYF; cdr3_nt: TGTGCCAGCAGGGTCGACAGGGACTACGAGCAGTACTTC
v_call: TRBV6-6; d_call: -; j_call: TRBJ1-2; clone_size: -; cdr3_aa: CASSTGTQPGYTF; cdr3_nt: TGTGCCAGCAGTACCGGGACTCAGCCTGGCTACACCTTC
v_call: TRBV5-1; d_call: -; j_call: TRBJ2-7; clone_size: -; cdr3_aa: CASSPDIYEQYF; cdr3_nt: TGCGCCAGCAGCCCGGACATATACGAGCAGTACTTC
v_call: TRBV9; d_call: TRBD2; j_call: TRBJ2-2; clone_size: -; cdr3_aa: CASSGGLAGGRYTGELFF; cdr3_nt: TGTGCCAGCAGCGGAGGACTAGCGGGGGGGCGATACACCGGGGAGCTGTTTTTT
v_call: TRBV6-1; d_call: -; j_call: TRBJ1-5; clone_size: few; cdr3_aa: CASSEVVGGPQHF; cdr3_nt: TGTGCCAGCAGTGAAGTGGTAGGGGGGCCCCAGCATTTT
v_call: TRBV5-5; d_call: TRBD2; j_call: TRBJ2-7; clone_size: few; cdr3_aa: CASSLVGLAFSEQYF; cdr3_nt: TGTGCCAGCAGCTTGGTGGGACTAGCTTTCTCCGAGCAGTACTTC
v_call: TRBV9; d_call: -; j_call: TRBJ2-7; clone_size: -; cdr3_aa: CASSPEGTGVREQYF; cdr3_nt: TGTGCCAGCAGCCCGGAGGGGACGGGGGTGCGTGAGCAGTACTTC
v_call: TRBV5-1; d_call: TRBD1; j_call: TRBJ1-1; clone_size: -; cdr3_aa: CASSPTGTANTEAFF; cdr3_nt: TGCGCCAGCAGCCCTACAGGGACAGCGAACACTGAAGCTTTCTTT
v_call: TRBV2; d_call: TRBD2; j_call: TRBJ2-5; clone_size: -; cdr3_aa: CASSELGGGIQETQYF; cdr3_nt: TGTGCCAGCAGTGAACTCGGCGGGGGGATTCAAGAGACCCAGTACTTC
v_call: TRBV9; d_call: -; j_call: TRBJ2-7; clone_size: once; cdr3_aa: CASSVQGTSYEQYF; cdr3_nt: TGTGCCAGCAGCGTACAGGGGACCTCCTACGAGCAGTACTTC
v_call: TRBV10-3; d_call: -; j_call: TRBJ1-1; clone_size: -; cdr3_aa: CASYRGGNTEAFF; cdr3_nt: TGTGCCTCATACCGGGGAGGGAACACTGAAGCTTTCTTT
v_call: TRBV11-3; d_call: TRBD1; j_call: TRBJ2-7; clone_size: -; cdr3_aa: CASSQTGTGDAEQYF; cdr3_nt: TGTGCCAGCAGCCAAACCGGGACAGGGGATGCCGAGCAGTACTTC
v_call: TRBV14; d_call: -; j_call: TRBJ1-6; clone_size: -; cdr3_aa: CASSQLINSPLHF; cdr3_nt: TGTGCCAGCAGCCAACTAATTAATTCACCCCTCCACTTT
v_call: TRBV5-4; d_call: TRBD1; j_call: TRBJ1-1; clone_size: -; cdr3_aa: CASSPRDRGSEAFF; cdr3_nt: TGTGCCAGCAGCCCTAGGGACAGGGGGTCTGAAGCTTTCTTT
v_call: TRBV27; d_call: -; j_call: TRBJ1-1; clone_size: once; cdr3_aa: CASSPYTGGAEAFF; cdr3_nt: TGTGCCAGCAGTCCCTATACGGGGGGGGCTGAAGCTTTCTTT
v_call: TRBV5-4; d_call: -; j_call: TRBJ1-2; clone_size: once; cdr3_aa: CASSLRGPNYGYTF; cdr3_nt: TGTGCCAGCAGCTTAAGGGGTCCCAACTATGGCTACACCTTC
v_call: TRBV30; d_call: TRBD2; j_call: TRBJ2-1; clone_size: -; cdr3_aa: CAGRRVGLAVYNEQFF; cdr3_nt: TGTGCCGGAAGGAGGGTCGGGCTAGCGGTTTACAATGAGCAGTTCTTC
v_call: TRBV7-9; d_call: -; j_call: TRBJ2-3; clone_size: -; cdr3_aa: CASDPGGLAARDTQYF; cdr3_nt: TGTGCCAGCGACCCCGGCGGGTTAGCGGCCCGGGATACGCAGTATTTT
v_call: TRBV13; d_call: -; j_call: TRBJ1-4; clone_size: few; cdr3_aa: CASSETGRSEKLFF; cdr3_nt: TGTGCCAGCAGCGAGACAGGTCGGTCCGAAAAACTGTTTTTT
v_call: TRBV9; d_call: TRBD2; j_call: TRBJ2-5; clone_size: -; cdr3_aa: CASSILQGTSGGLYQETQYF; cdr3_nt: TGTGCCAGCAGCATATTACAGGGGACTAGCGGGGGACTGTACCAAGAGACCCAGTACTTC
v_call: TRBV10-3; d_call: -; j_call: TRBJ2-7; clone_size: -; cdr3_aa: CAISVPQRGYEQYF; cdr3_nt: TGTGCCATCAGTGTGCCCCAACGGGGCTACGAGCAGTACTTC
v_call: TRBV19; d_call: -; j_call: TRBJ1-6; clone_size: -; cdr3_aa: CASIPDTGGNSPLHF; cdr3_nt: TGTGCCAGTATCCCAGACACCGGGGGTAATTCACCCCTCCACTTT
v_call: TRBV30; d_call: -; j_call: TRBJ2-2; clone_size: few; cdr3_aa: CAWSGNTGELFF; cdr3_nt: TGTGCCTGGAGCGGGAACACCGGGGAGCTGTTTTTT
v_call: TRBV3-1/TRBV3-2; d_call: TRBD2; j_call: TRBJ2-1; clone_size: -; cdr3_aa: CASSPSGGRNEQFF; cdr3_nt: TGTGCCAGCAGTCCTAGCGGGGGGAGGAATGAGCAGTTCTTC
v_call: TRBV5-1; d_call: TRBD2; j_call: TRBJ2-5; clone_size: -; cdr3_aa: CASSHLAGPGETQYF; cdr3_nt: TGCGCCAGCAGCCATCTAGCGGGGCCAGGGGAGACCCAGTACTTC
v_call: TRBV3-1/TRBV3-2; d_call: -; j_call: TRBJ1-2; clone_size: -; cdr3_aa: CASSQDHGGAQKGGYTF; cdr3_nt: TGTGCCAGCAGCCAAGATCACGGTGGGGCCCAGAAGGGTGGCTACACCTTC
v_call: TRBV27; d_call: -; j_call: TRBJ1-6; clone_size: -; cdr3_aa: CASREQGNNSPLHF; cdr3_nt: TGTGCCAGCAGGGAACAGGGAAATAATTCACCCCTCCACTTT
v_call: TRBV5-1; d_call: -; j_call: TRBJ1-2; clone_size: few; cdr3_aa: CASSLENSTNYGYTF; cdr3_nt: TGCGCCAGCAGCTTGGAAAACAGTACTAACTATGGCTACACCTTC
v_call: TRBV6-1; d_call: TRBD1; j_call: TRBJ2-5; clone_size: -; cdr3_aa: CASSDGTGRVRETQYF; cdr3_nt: TGTGCCAGCAGTGATGGGACAGGGAGAGTAAGAGAGACCCAGTACTTC
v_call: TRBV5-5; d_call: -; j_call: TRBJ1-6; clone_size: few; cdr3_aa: CASSFGAGLNSPLHF; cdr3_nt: TGTGCCAGCAGCTTTGGTGCAGGGCTCAATTCACCCCTCCACTTT
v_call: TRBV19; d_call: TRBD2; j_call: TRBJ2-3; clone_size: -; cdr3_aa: CASSILAGEGTDTQYF; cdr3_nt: TGTGCCAGTAGTATACTAGCGGGGGAAGGTACAGATACGCAGTATTTT
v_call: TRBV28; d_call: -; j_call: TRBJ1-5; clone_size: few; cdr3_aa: CASSLGQGFRQPQHF; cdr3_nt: TGTGCCAGCAGTTTAGGGCAGGGTTTCCGTCAGCCCCAGCATTTT
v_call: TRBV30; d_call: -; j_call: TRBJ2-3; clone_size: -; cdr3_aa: CAWTPNVVVEAQYF; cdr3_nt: TGTGCCTGGACTCCTAATGTCGTTGTCGAGGCGCAGTATTTT
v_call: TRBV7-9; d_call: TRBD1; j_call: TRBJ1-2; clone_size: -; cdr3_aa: CASSLRGPNANYGYTF; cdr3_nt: TGTGCCAGCAGCTTAAGGGGGCCCAACGCAAACTATGGCTACACCTTC
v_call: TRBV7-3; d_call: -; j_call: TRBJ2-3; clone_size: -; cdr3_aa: CASSLRPGGTDTQYF; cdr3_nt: TGTGCCAGCAGCCTTCGCCCGGGAGGCACAGATACGCAGTATTTT
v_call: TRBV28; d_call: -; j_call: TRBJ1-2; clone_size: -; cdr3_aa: CASTGNGYTF; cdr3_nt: TGTGCCAGCACAGGGAATGGCTACACCTTC
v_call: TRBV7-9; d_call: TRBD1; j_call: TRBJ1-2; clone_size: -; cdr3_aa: CASSTGTGRSNYGYTF; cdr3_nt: TGTGCCAGCAGCACCGGGACAGGGAGATCTAACTATGGCTACACCTTC
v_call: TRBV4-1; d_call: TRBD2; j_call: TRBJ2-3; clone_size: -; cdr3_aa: CASSQTRLATDTQYF; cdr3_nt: TGCGCCAGCAGCCAGACCCGACTAGCCACGGATACGCAGTATTTT
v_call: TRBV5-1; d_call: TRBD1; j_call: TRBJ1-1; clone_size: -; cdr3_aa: CASRGTGGGLTEAFF; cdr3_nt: TGCGCCAGCAGGGGGACAGGGGGTGGGTTGACTGAAGCTTTCTTT
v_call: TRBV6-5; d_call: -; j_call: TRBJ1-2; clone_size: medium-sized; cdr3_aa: CASSYTGLEGYTF; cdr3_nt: TGTGCCAGCAGTTACACTGGGCTGGAAGGCTACACCTTC
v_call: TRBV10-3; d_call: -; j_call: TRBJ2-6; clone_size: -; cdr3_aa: CAISEEGSSSGANVLTF; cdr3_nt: TGTGCCATCAGTGAAGAGGGCTCAAGCTCTGGGGCCAACGTCCTGACTTTC
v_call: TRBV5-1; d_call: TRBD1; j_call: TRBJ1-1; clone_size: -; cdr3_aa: CASSPQRGQGTEAFF; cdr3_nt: TGCGCCAGCAGCCCCCAGAGGGGGCAGGGCACTGAAGCTTTCTTT
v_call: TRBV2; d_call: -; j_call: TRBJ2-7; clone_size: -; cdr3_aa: CASLSKRGNEQYF; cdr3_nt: TGTGCCAGCTTATCTAAAAGGGGAAACGAGCAGTACTTC
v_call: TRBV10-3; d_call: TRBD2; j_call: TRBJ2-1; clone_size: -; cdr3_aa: CAISEASGFSNEQFF; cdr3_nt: TGTGCCATCAGTGAGGCTAGCGGTTTCTCCAATGAGCAGTTCTTC
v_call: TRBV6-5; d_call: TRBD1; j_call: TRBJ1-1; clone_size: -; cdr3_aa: CACQGAGTEAFF; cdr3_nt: TGTGCCTGTCAGGGGGCGGGCACTGAAGCTTTCTTT
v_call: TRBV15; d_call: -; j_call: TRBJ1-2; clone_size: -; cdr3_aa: CATSRHQGDGYTF; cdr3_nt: TGTGCCACCAGCAGACACCAAGGGGATGGCTACACCTTC